The 29 T cell receptor beta chains given below trace back to one sample, sequenced in a study of technical replicates of blood from a handful of donors (dated by TCRdb to about 2017). The protocol used for the library was the immunoSEQ multiplex PCR assay. TCRdb retrieved this table from immuneACCESS and kept in-frame rearrangements only. Not all clones are present; in checked studies, unresolved V genes account for under half, and no reason is known for the remainder. The sample has about 74,000 clones on record, around 91% of them singletons. The ten top clones hold roughly 0.38% of the sample. Input material: T cells isolated from PBMCs. The receptors here all came from a human donor in good health.

J is TRBJ2-3 and V is TRBV7-2; tentatively, D is TRBD2 (5 bases). V was trimmed by 5 bases and J by 8 bases, leaving 17 bases between them. The CDR3 runs 14 residues. The germline V gene has CDR1 SGHTA and CDR2 FQGNSA. The CDR3 sequence: CASSAGRPFGTQYF. The CDR3 DNA reads as TGTGCCAGCAGCGCGGGCCGGCCCTTTGGTACGCAGTATTTT.

V is TRBV4-3 and J is TRBJ1-1; possibly TRBD1 for D (5 bases). The CDR3 sequence is 16 residues long. V shed 0 bases and J shed 3 bases, with 14 bases lying between them. The germline V gene has CDR1 LGHNA and CDR2 YSLEER. CDR3 nucleotide sequence: TGCGCCAGCAGCCAAGAAGGGGTGGGACTTGACACTGAAGCTTTCTTT. It yields the protein CASSQEGVGLDTEAFF.

DNA for the CDR3: TGCAGCGTTGGTCTTCCCGGCGAGCAGTACTTC. Translating gives CSVGLPGEQYF. V usage is TRBV29-1 and J usage is TRBJ2-7; no reliable D call. Germline values: CDR1 SQVTM, CDR2 ANQGSEA. Between the trimmed V and J ends, which lost 4 bases and 6 bases, there was a span of 10 bases. This CDR3 has 11 residues.

The chain employs TRBV7-8 and TRBJ2-7; weak D call: TRBD1 (6 bases). The V gene lost 4 bases and the J gene lost 3 bases, with 13 bases spanning the gap. This CDR3 has 14 residues. From germline, CDR1 is SGHVS and CDR2 FQNEAQ. In DNA form, the CDR3 reads TGTGCCAGCAGCTCCACCCAGGGGAGCTACGAGCAGTACTTC. Translating it yields CASSSTQGSYEQYF.

This chain links TRBV28 with TRBJ1-1; the D is unclear. V lost 4 bases to trimming and J lost 0 bases, with 6 bases between them. The CDR3 runs to 13 residues. From germline, CDR1 is MDHEN and CDR2 SYDVKM. CDR3 protein: CASSYYMNTEAFF. The CDR3 region has the DNA TGTGCCAGCAGTTATTACATGAACACTGAAGCTTTCTTT.

The chain links TRBV9 to TRBJ1-1, with D perhaps TRBD1 (6 bases). V lost 0 bases, J lost 2 bases, and 14 bases lay in between. Germline V lookup: CDR1 SGDLS, CDR2 YYNGEE. The CDR3 totals 16 residues. CDR3 protein: CASSVGRRGGNTEAFF. The CDR3 bases are TGTGCCAGCAGCGTAGGGAGGAGAGGGGGAAACACTGAAGCTTTCTTT.

V usage is TRBV7-2 and J usage is TRBJ2-7; TRBD2 agrees at 11 bases. CDR3 length equals 14 residues. V shed 7 bases and J 6 bases; nucleotides not matched to a gene: 8. The germline gives CDR1 SGHTA, CDR2 FQGNSA. CDR3 DNA sequence: TGTGCCAGCACCCTTACTAGCGGGAGTAGCGAGCAGTACTTC. This translates into CASTLTSGSSEQYF.

This rearrangement joins TRBV14 to TRBJ2-1; D not resolved. V was clipped by 3 bases and J by 6 bases, with 9 bases between them. The CDR3 loop spans 13 amino acids. CDR1 is SGHDN and CDR2 is FVKESK in the germline V gene. The DNA for the CDR3 is TGTGCCAGCAGCCATGAACGGGTCAATGAGCAGTTCTTC. It translates to CASSHERVNEQFF. Looking up the rest from reference TRBV14 and TRBJ2-1 gives the full variable domain: EAGVTQFPSHSVIEKGQTVTLRCDPISGHDNLYWYRRVMGKEIKFLLHFVKESKQDESGMPNNRFLAERTGGTYSTLKVQPAELEDSGVYFCASSHERVNEQFFGPGTRLTVL.

This chain links TRBV4-3 with TRBJ2-1; 10 bases are shared with TRBD2. The CDR3 contains 18 residues. In germline, CDR1 is LGHNA, CDR2 YSLEER. V was pared by 0 bases and J by 1 base, with 6 bases of the junction left unmatched. The CDR3 reads CASSQELAGGLSYNEQFF. CDR3 bases: TGCGCCAGCAGCCAAGAGTTAGCGGGAGGCCTATCCTACAATGAGCAGTTCTTC.

The CDR3 bases are TGTGCCAGTAGTATATGGTCAGTGAATGAAAAACTGTTTTTT. Its translation: CASSIWSVNEKLFF. The chain uses TRBV19 and TRBJ1-4; D remains unclear. Germline CDR1 and CDR2: LNHDA and SQIVND (reference sequence). Trimming took 2 bases from V and 5 from J, leaving 9 bases between them. The CDR3 has 14 amino acids. Using reference TRBV19 and TRBJ1-4 for the parts outside the CDR3, the full variable domain is DGGITQSPKYLFRKEGQNVTLSCEQNLNHDAMYWYRQDPGQGLRLIYYSQIVNDFQKGDIAEGYSVSREKKESFPLTVTSAQKNPTAFYLCASSIWSVNEKLFFGSGTQLSVL.

This rearrangement joins TRBV30 to TRBJ2-5; D is uncertain. Trimming cost V 4 bases and J 1 base, with 13 bases left between them. The CDR3 is 14 residues long. In germline, CDR1 is GTSNPN, CDR2 SVGIG (reference sequence). CDR3 loop: CAWTRVQAQETQYF. The CDR3 coding sequence is TGTGCCTGGACCCGAGTGCAGGCCCAAGAGACCCAGTACTTC.

The rearrangement joins TRBV5-4 to TRBJ2-1, with unresolved D. Germline values: CDR1 SGHNT, CDR2 YYREEE (reference sequence). V dropped 0 bases and J dropped 0 bases, with 4 bases sitting between them. The CDR3 runs to 14 residues. The CDR3 is CASSLGSSYNEQFF. The CDR3 DNA follows: TGTGCCAGCAGCTTGGGTAGCTCCTACAATGAGCAGTTCTTC.

The chain employs TRBV4-2 and TRBJ2-7, with TRBD1 as a possible D gene (6 bases). The V and J ends lost 5 bases and 2 bases respectively, with 13 bases between them. Germline CDR1 LGHNA, CDR2 YNFKEQ. This CDR3 comprises 14 residues. The DNA for the CDR3 is TGTGCCAGCAGCTACGGACAGAGTACCTACGAGCAGTACTTC. It yields the protein CASSYGQSTYEQYF.

The gene calls are TRBV30 and TRBJ2-5; 8 nucleotides align to TRBD2. V lost 5 bases to trimming and J lost 5 bases; unmatched junction nucleotides: 10. The V gene's germline CDR1 is GTSNPN and CDR2 SVGIG (reference sequence). CDR3 size: 14 residues. DNA of the CDR3: TGTGCCTGGGGGACTAGTGGAAACTGGGAGACCCAGTACTTC. It specifies CAWGTSGNWETQYF. The whole variable domain, filled in from reference TRBV30 and TRBJ2-5, reads SQTIHQWPATLVQPVGSPLSLECTVEGTSNPNLYWYRQAAGRGLQLLFYSVGIGQISSEVPQNLSASRPQDRQFILSSKKLLLSDSGFYLCAWGTSGNWETQYFGPGTRLLVL.

V and J are TRBV29-1 and TRBJ2-7; tentatively, D is TRBD1 (5 bases). Germline V lookup: CDR1 SQVTM, CDR2 ANQGSEA. Trimming shortened V by 6 bases and J by 3 bases, and 15 bases separated the two germline ends. The CDR3 contains 13 residues. This chain's CDR3 is CSVGARDSYEQYF. As DNA, the CDR3 is TGCAGCGTCGGTGCCAGGGATAGCTACGAGCAGTACTTC.

The V and J genes are TRBV6-5 and TRBJ1-1; D uncertain. CDR3 length equals 16 residues. CDR1 is MNHEY and CDR2 is SVGAGI in the germline V gene. With 0 bases removed from V and 2 bases from J, the gap between germline ends came to 13 bases. The CDR3 DNA is TGTGCCAGCAGTTACTCGATAACCCCGGTCAACACTGAAGCTTTCTTT. It codes for CASSYSITPVNTEAFF.

This clone was found a few times. V usage is TRBV6-4 and J usage is TRBJ2-2; D perhaps matches TRBD1 (5 bases). With 3 bases removed from V and 3 bases from J, the gap between germline ends came to 5 bases. The germline gives CDR1 MRHNA, CDR2 SNTAGT. CDR3 length: 13 amino acids. The CDR3 DNA is TGTGCCAGCAGTGAGACAGACACCGGGGAGCTGTTTTTT. It codes for CASSETDTGELFF.

This chain uses TRBV27 with TRBJ2-1, with 8 bases matching TRBD1. The CDR3 totals 14 residues. V lost 4 bases, J lost 8 bases, and 7 bases stayed unmatched. Germline V CDR1 and CDR2: MNHEY, SMNVEV (reference sequence). The CDR3 DNA is TGTGCCAGCAGTTCAGGACAGGGTCGTGATGAGCAGTTCTTC. Its translation is CASSSGQGRDEQFF.

This clone showed up just once. The chain employs TRBV9 and TRBJ2-3; D perhaps matches TRBD1 (5 bases). Germline CDR1 reads SGDLS; CDR2 reads YYNGEE. The CDR3 has 16 residues. Trimming left V 0 bases short and J 0 bases short, with 11 bases between. This CDR3 reads CASSVEGGHSTDTQYF. CDR3 DNA: TGTGCCAGCAGCGTAGAGGGCGGACATAGCACAGATACGCAGTATTTT. Combining the CDR3 with reference TRBV9 and TRBJ2-3 gives the whole variable domain DSGVTQTPKHLITATGQRVTLRCSPRSGDLSVYWYQQSLDQGLQFLIQYYNGEERAKGNILERFSAQQFPDLHSELNLSSLELGDSALYFCASSVEGGHSTDTQYFGPGTRLTVL.

The chain employs TRBV5-4 and TRBJ1-1; the D gene is possibly TRBD1 (6 bases). V gave up 7 bases and J gave up 1 base, with 14 bases separating them. The CDR3 is 14 amino acids. In germline, CDR1 is SGHNT, CDR2 YYREEE (reference sequence). The CDR3 DNA follows: TGTGCCAGCTTCAGGGGCATAGGGAACACTGAAGCTTTCTTT. Translation: CASFRGIGNTEAFF.

The chain has TRBV18 and TRBJ2-3, with D perhaps TRBD1 (6 bases). Germline CDR1 reads KGHSH; CDR2 reads LQKENI. V lost 3 bases and J lost 0, with 13 bases in between. This CDR3 spans 16 amino acids. DNA for the CDR3: TGTGCCAGCTCACCCCCGGGCAGGGGAAGCACAGATACGCAGTATTTT. Residues: CASSPPGRGSTDTQYF.

This chain joins TRBV7-6 and TRBJ1-2, with D tentatively TRBD1 (5 bases). Germline V gives CDR1 SGHVS, CDR2 FNYEAQ. V shed 4 bases and J shed 0 bases, with 9 bases lying between them. CDR3 length: 14 residues. Here the CDR3 DNA reads TGTGCCAGCAGCTCTACCAGGGCTAACTATGGCTACACCTTC. Encoded protein: CASSSTRANYGYTF.

V and J are TRBV7-8 and TRBJ2-7, with 10 bases that match TRBD2. Germline-derived CDR1 and CDR2 are SGHVS and FQNEAQ. J lost 4 bases, V lost 0 bases, and 3 bases had no gene match. The CDR3 is made up of 15 amino acids. The CDR3: CASSLAAGGIYEQYF. CDR3 nucleotides: TGTGCCAGCAGCTTAGCAGCGGGAGGGATTTACGAGCAGTACTTC.

The V gene is TRBV11-1, the J gene TRBJ2-7, with 10 bases that match TRBD1. The ends lost 8 bases at V and 1 base at J; junction bases unmatched: 17. This CDR3 comprises 18 residues. The germline gives CDR1 SGHAT, CDR2 FQDESV (reference sequence). The CDR3 here is CASYHRDRGLWGSYEQYF. The CDR3 DNA reads as TGTGCCAGCTACCACCGGGACAGGGGATTGTGGGGTTCCTACGAGCAGTACTTC.

This chain connects TRBV4-3 to TRBJ2-1, with 8 nucleotides matching TRBD2. The CDR3 extends over 15 amino acids. CDR1 and CDR2 (germline): LGHNA, YSLEER. The ends lost 1 base at V and 3 bases at J; junction bases unmatched: 2. CDR3 region: CASSQGLANYNEQFF. DNA of the CDR3: TGCGCCAGCAGCCAAGGACTAGCGAACTACAATGAGCAGTTCTTC.

The V call is TRBV30, the J call TRBJ2-7; possible D gene TRBD2, 6 bases. Deletions cut 1 base from V and 5 bases from J, with 15 bases between. The CDR3 contains 14 residues. Germline values: CDR1 GTSNPN, CDR2 SVGIG (reference sequence). The CDR3 DNA reads as TGTGCCTGGAGTGGGCCCCGTTGGAGGGACGAGCAGTACTTC. Its protein is CAWSGPRWRDEQYF.

The chain couples TRBV6-6 to TRBJ2-7, with a possible D match to TRBD2 (6 bases). The CDR3 runs 13 residues. V was cut by 6 bases and J by 6 bases, with 15 bases left in between. Germline CDR1 is MNHNY and CDR2 is SVGAGI (reference sequence). The CDR3 bases are TGTGCCAGCAGCCCACGGGGGAATCGCGAGCAGTACTTC. It encodes CASSPRGNREQYF.

The rearrangement joins TRBV9 to TRBJ1-3, with a possible D match to TRBD1 (5 bases). The CDR3 is made up of 15 amino acids. Germline V gene sequence: CDR1 SGDLS, CDR2 YYNGEE. V was pared by 5 bases and J by 1 base, with 13 bases between. The CDR3 bases are TGTGCCAGCAGTCGGGACTCACCTTCTGGAAACACCATATATTTT. It is translated as CASSRDSPSGNTIYF. The variable domain in full, with the rest retrieved from reference TRBV9 and TRBJ1-3, is DSGVTQTPKHLITATGQRVTLRCSPRSGDLSVYWYQQSLDQGLQFLIQYYNGEERAKGNILERFSAQQFPDLHSELNLSSLELGDSALYFCASSRDSPSGNTIYFGEGSWLTVV.

The chain couples TRBV19 to TRBJ2-5, with a weak D call TRBD2 (6 bases). Trimming left V 5 bases short and J 2 bases short, with 15 bases between. The CDR3 totals 15 residues. CDR1 and CDR2 (germline): LNHDA, SQIVND (reference sequence). The CDR3 DNA reads TGTGCCAGTAGTCTGGGGGGTGGGGGTCAAGAGACCCAGTACTTC. Translation: CASSLGGGGQETQYF.